Included here is one T cell receptor beta chain sequence, with context. Its specificity is unknown. This sample was included in a study of T cells after yellow fever vaccination. Across the whole study: With SMART-Seq v4 Ultra Low Input, the fractions containing low cell numbers were prepared.

Notes on the study in general: Repertoires sorted by FACS could include abundant clonotypes that are contaminants from the bulk population. Booster samples showed a return of most primary-vaccination clones (around 96% CD4, approximately 90% CD8).

They built TCR cDNA with 5'RACE template switching, a step that put in a universal primer site and UMIs. Via MiXCR, TCRdb re-called the 5' RACE reads, giving one row per CDR3 protein. This table holds approximately 330,000 distinct CDR3 sequences, approximately 12% found once. V lost 6 bases and J 3 bases, leaving 14 bases between the germline ends. Germline V gene lookup returns CDR1 SGHTA and CDR2 FQGNSA. This CDR3 is built from 14 residues. The chain employs TRBV7-2 and TRBJ1-2; no reliable D call. The sample here was CD4+ T cells sorted from PBMCs, taken 15 days after the yellow fever booster vaccination. The receptor's source is a man aged 18 to 35 who received the YFV17D yellow fever vaccine. Written as DNA, the CDR3 is TGTGCCAGCAGATTGACGGGTTTAGACTATGGCTACACCTTC. This codes for CASRLTGLDYGYTF.